A selection of T cell receptor beta chains follows, all from one sample in a study of metastatic and nonmetastatic thyroid tumors. TCRdb reassembled clones from the PCR reads with MiXCR. The top ten hold more than 13% of the sample, which has about 21,000 clones, under 30% seen once. The sequenced sample consisted of tumor tissue. The receptors stem from a male donor with papillary thyroid cancer or a benign thyroid nodule (not recorded which). Some clones in this sample may be carry-over from other donors' samples. The CDR3 runs from the conserved cysteine through the conserved F or W. The D gene is left open where the match is weak. Size values are once, few and many counts, or a class for expanded clones, and some rows have none.

clone_size: once; v_call: TRBV9; j_call: TRBJ2-7; d_call: .; cdr3_aa: CASSSPNREYEQYF; cdr3_nt: TGTGCCAGCAGCTCCCCCAACAGGGAGTACGAGCAGTACTTC
clone_size: .; v_call: TRBV5-4; j_call: TRBJ2-2; d_call: .; cdr3_aa: CVSSSDGNTGELFF; cdr3_nt: TGTGTCAGCAGCTCGGACGGAAACACCGGGGAGCTGTTTTTT
clone_size: few; v_call: TRBV2; j_call: TRBJ1-1; d_call: .; cdr3_aa: CASKLGPTAAFF; cdr3_nt: TGTGCCAGCAAGCTGGGGCCGACCGCCGCATTCTTT
clone_size: few; v_call: TRBV19; j_call: TRBJ1-3; d_call: TRBD1; cdr3_aa: CASLDRVAGNTIYF; cdr3_nt: TGTGCCAGCCTGGACAGGGTGGCTGGAAACACCATATATTTT
clone_size: few; v_call: TRBV19; j_call: TRBJ1-5; d_call: .; cdr3_aa: CASSNPGRNQPQHF; cdr3_nt: TGTGCCAGTAGTAATCCAGGACGCAATCAGCCCCAGCATTTT
clone_size: many; v_call: TRBV3-1; j_call: TRBJ2-7; d_call: TRBD2; cdr3_aa: CASSQELVAGGRSYEQYF; cdr3_nt: TGTGCCAGCAGCCAAGAGCTAGTAGCGGGAGGCCGCTCCTACGAGCAGTACTTC
clone_size: .; v_call: TRBV6-2/TRBV6-3; j_call: TRBJ2-2; d_call: .; cdr3_aa: CASSYSNPGTGELFF; cdr3_nt: TGTGCCAGCAGTTACTCGAATCCAGGGACTGGTGAGCTGTTTTTT
clone_size: few; v_call: TRBV2; j_call: TRBJ1-2; d_call: .; cdr3_aa: CASIPGHSPSGYTF; cdr3_nt: TGTGCCAGCATCCCGGGACACTCTCCATCCGGCTACACCTTC
clone_size: few; v_call: TRBV28; j_call: TRBJ1-2; d_call: TRBD1; cdr3_aa: CASILTGGGGYTF; cdr3_nt: TGTGCCAGCATTCTTACAGGGGGGGGTGGCTACACCTTC
clone_size: .; v_call: TRBV6-5; j_call: TRBJ1-1; d_call: TRBD1; cdr3_aa: CVSSLDRERTEAFF; cdr3_nt: TGTGTCAGCAGTTTGGACAGGGAGAGGACTGAAGCTTTCTTT
clone_size: .; v_call: TRBV6-4; j_call: TRBJ1-4; d_call: .; cdr3_aa: CASNYSGGVGEKLFF; cdr3_nt: TGTGCCAGCAACTATTCGGGGGGCGTTGGTGAAAAACTGTTTTTT
clone_size: many; v_call: TRBV10-2; j_call: TRBJ2-3; d_call: .; cdr3_aa: CASSGSGDTQYF; cdr3_nt: TGCGCCAGCAGTGGTAGCGGAGATACGCAGTATTTT
clone_size: few; v_call: TRBV5-1; j_call: TRBJ2-5; d_call: .; cdr3_aa: CASSLLPGRGQTQYF; cdr3_nt: TGCGCCAGCAGCTTGCTTCCGGGAAGAGGGCAGACCCAGTACTTC
clone_size: .; v_call: TRBV19; j_call: TRBJ1-1; d_call: TRBD1; cdr3_aa: CASSPTSGQGQRAFF; cdr3_nt: TGTGCCAGTAGTCCAACCTCCGGACAGGGGCAGAGGGCTTTCTTT
clone_size: .; v_call: TRBV28; j_call: TRBJ1-5; d_call: TRBD1; cdr3_aa: CASRLGTANQPQHF; cdr3_nt: TGTGCCAGCAGACTGGGGACAGCTAATCAGCCCCAGCATTTT
clone_size: .; v_call: TRBV12-5; j_call: TRBJ1-1; d_call: .; cdr3_aa: CASGSNQGRAFF; cdr3_nt: TGTGCTAGTGGTTCGAATCAGGGGAGGGCTTTCTTT
clone_size: many; v_call: TRBV18; j_call: TRBJ2-5; d_call: .; cdr3_aa: CASSPRSGAQETQYF; cdr3_nt: TGTGCCAGCTCACCAAGGTCGGGGGCCCAAGAGACCCAGTACTTC
clone_size: .; v_call: TRBV20-1; j_call: TRBJ2-1; d_call: .; cdr3_aa: CSAREALGLGQDNEQFF; cdr3_nt: TGCAGTGCTAGAGAAGCACTGGGACTGGGGCAGGACAATGAGCAGTTCTTC